What follows are 25 T cell receptor beta chains derived from one specimen sequenced in a study of T cells in localized non-small cell lung cancer. Libraries were prepared by immunoSEQ multiplex PCR; TCRdb keeps only in-frame clonotypes and omits some of them. This sample has some 36,000 clones, with roughly 90% found just once. The sample in question was peripheral blood mononuclear cells, obtained before any cancer treatment. The receptor set was obtained from a male donor aged 60 or over with stage II lung adenocarcinoma.

This clone was counted only a few times. The chain is built from TRBV28 and TRBJ2-1; no clear D. Germline V CDR1 and CDR2: MDHEN, SYDVKM. The V end was cut by 5 bases, the J end by 7 bases, with 12 bases between. The CDR3 spans 13 residues. The CDR3 coding sequence is TGTGCCAGCAGTAACCCCGCTTTAAATGAGCAGTTCTTC. This gives the protein CASSNPALNEQFF.

This chain joins TRBV5-5 and TRBJ2-5, with D tentatively TRBD2 (6 bases). Germline loops: CDR1 SGHKS, CDR2 YYEKEE (reference sequence). The CDR3 covers 13 residues. Deletions cut 4 bases from V and 5 bases from J, with 12 bases between. This chain's CDR3 is CASSAGSGETQYF. The DNA of the CDR3 is TGTGCCAGCAGCGCGGGATCTGGCGAGACCCAGTACTTC.

This sequence joins TRBV9 and TRBJ2-1, with D perhaps matching TRBD1 (6 bases). Trimming cost V 3 bases and J 1 base, with 8 bases left between them. Germline CDR1 SGDLS, CDR2 YYNGEE. The CDR3 covers 14 residues. The CDR3 DNA reads as TGTGCCAGCAGCGCGGACAGTTCCTACAATGAGCAGTTCTTC. Translation gives CASSADSSYNEQFF.

This chain links TRBV9 with TRBJ2-1; D gene unclear. V lost 0 bases, J lost 3 bases, and 13 bases lay in between. The CDR3 spans 16 residues. From germline, CDR1 is SGDLS and CDR2 YYNGEE. The CDR3 coding sequence is TGTGCCAGCAGCGTAGGGGAAAATTTACACTACAATGAGCAGTTCTTC. This sequence encodes CASSVGENLHYNEQFF.

The gene calls are TRBV5-1 and TRBJ2-2, with D tentatively TRBD1 (6 bases). Trimming removed 1 base at V and 2 bases at J, with 9 bases between. This CDR3 region has 15 residues. CDR1 SGHRS and CDR2 YFSETQ come from the germline V gene. CDR3 nucleotides: TGCGCCAGCAGCTTGACAGGGCTTAACACCGGGGAGCTGTTTTTT. Protein: CASSLTGLNTGELFF. The complete variable domain, with remaining parts taken from reference TRBV5-1 and TRBJ2-2, reads KAGVTQTPRYLIKTRGQQVTLSCSPISGHRSVSWYQQTPGQGLQFLFEYFSETQRNKGNFPGRFSGRQFSNSRSEMNVSTLELGDSALYLCASSLTGLNTGELFFGEGSRLTVL.

The rearrangement links TRBV18 to TRBJ1-1; D is ambiguous. Trimming cost V 3 bases and J 1 base, with 6 bases left between them. Germline V gene sequence: CDR1 KGHSH, CDR2 LQKENI. CDR3 length equals 13 residues. CDR3 coding DNA: TGTGCCAGCTCACCCGGGAGGAACACTGAAGCTTTCTTT. It encodes CASSPGRNTEAFF.

J is TRBJ1-5 and V is TRBV28; D uncertain. This CDR3 has 17 amino acids. CDR1 MDHEN and CDR2 SYDVKM come from the germline V gene. V gave up 7 bases and J gave up 0 bases, with 19 bases separating them. The CDR3 sequence: CASTPSPPRSSNQPQHF. As DNA, the CDR3 is TGTGCCAGCACCCCTTCCCCCCCACGAAGTAGCAATCAGCCCCAGCATTTT.

The chain links TRBV28 to TRBJ2-2; D tentatively reads TRBD1 or TRBD2 (5 bases each). CDR1 and CDR2 from the germline V gene are MDHEN and SYDVKM. The CDR3 is 13 amino acids. V was cut by 6 bases and J by 0 bases, with 5 bases left in between. The CDR3 here is CASRGANTGELFF. CDR3 in DNA: TGTGCCAGCAGGGGGGCGAACACCGGGGAGCTGTTTTTT.

The chain couples TRBV23-1 to TRBJ2-1; D uncertain. TRBV23-1 is known as an ORF, though its function is uncertain. This CDR3 region has 16 residues. Trimming pared 1 base from V and 8 bases from J, leaving 18 bases between. The CDR3 protein is CASSQWAPQLMDEQFF. DNA of the CDR3: TGCGCCAGCAGTCAATGGGCCCCGCAGCTGATGGATGAGCAGTTCTTC.

This clone has only a few counts. The chain joins TRBV7-9 to TRBJ2-7; TRBD1 agrees at 7 bases. The germline V gene has CDR1 SEHNR and CDR2 FQNEAQ (reference sequence). Trimming took 4 bases from V and 6 from J; bases not matched to a gene: 12. The CDR3 has 15 amino acids. The CDR3 sequence is CASSSRGTAVGEQYF. Here the CDR3 DNA reads TGTGCCAGCAGCTCCAGGGGGACAGCAGTCGGCGAGCAGTACTTC.

The genes are TRBV21-1 and TRBJ2-6; the table assigns TRBD2, which was not confirmed against the DNA. TRBV21-1 is annotated as a pseudogene. CDR3 length equals 21 residues. The CDR3 coding sequence is TGTGCCAGCAGCAAATGCCCGGGTCATGTAAGCAAGAGCTCTGGGGCCAACGTCCTGACTTTC. Translated: CASSKCPGHVSKSSGANVLTF.

The CDR3 coding sequence is TGTGCCAGCAGCTTAGCAGGGGAAGGGAAGACCCAGTACTTC. Translation: CASSLAGEGKTQYF. The V call is TRBV7-2, the J call TRBJ2-5, with D tentatively TRBD1 (5 bases). CDR1 and CDR2 (germline): SGHTA, FQGNSA. CDR3 size: 14 residues. V was trimmed by 0 bases and J by 6 bases, leaving 11 bases between them.

The chain has TRBV7-6 and TRBJ2-7; 8 bases agree with TRBD2. The CDR3 consists of 15 residues. The J segment lost 1 base and the V segment lost 3 bases, leaving 5 bases of the junction unmatched. Germline V lookup: CDR1 SGHVS, CDR2 FNYEAQ. In DNA form, the CDR3 reads TGTGCCAGCAGCTTTAGCGGCGGGAGGTCCTACGAGCAGTACTTC. Translating gives CASSFSGGRSYEQYF.

The J gene is TRBJ2-7, the V gene TRBV7-9; 7 bases align to TRBD1. The CDR3 consists of 12 residues. With V trimmed by 5 bases and J by 5 bases, 3 bases remained unmatched. From germline, CDR1 is SEHNR and CDR2 FQNEAQ (reference sequence). CDR3 DNA: TGTGCCAGCAGCCGCGACAGGGACGAGCAGTACTTC. Translation gives CASSRDRDEQYF.

The V and J genes are TRBV25-1 and TRBJ2-5; D gene ambiguous. This CDR3 contains 16 residues. V was clipped by 2 bases and J by 9 bases, with 22 bases between them. Germline assignment: CDR1 MGHDK and CDR2 SYGVNS. CDR3 amino acids: CASSEGDTRNRRAQYF. The CDR3 nucleotides read TGTGCCAGCAGTGAAGGGGATACCAGGAATCGTAGAGCCCAGTACTTC. The variable domain in full, completed from reference TRBV25-1 and TRBJ2-5, reads EADIYQTPRYLVIGTGKKITLECSQTMGHDKMYWYQQDPGMELHLIHYSYGVNSTEKGDLSSESTVSRIRTEHFPLTLESARPSHTSQYLCASSEGDTRNRRAQYFGPGTRLLVL.

The chain links TRBV29-1 to TRBJ2-1; D is perhaps TRBD1 or TRBD2 (5 bases each). The CDR3 runs 16 residues. The germline V gene has CDR1 SQVTM and CDR2 ANQGSEA. Trimming removed 0 bases at V and 2 bases at J, with 14 bases between. The CDR3 sequence: CSVEDVGTVAYNEQFF. CDR3 DNA sequence: TGCAGCGTTGAAGATGTGGGGACGGTAGCCTACAATGAGCAGTTCTTC.

In regard to this clone: The germline gene is not matched at one end of the junction; a read error may be the cause. The chain uses TRBV5-8 and TRBJ1-1; 7 nucleotides agree with TRBD1. The CDR3 has 15 amino acids. Germline values: CDR1 SGHTS, CDR2 YDEGEE. CDR3 sequence: CASTLKTGLNTEAFF. In nucleotides, the CDR3 is TGTGCCAGCACCTTGAAGACAGGGCTGAACACTGAAGCTTTCTTT.

The chain has TRBV6-5 and TRBJ1-2; D is undetermined. The ends were cut back, 6 bases at V and 7 bases at J, with 15 bases in the middle. Germline V lookup: CDR1 MNHEY, CDR2 SVGAGI. This CDR3 spans 13 amino acids. CDR3 DNA sequence: TGTGCCAGCAGCCCGGACGCTATCGGTGGCTACACCTTC. This translates into CASSPDAIGGYTF.

The J gene is TRBJ2-3, the V gene TRBV11-1, with D unclear. CDR1 and CDR2 from the germline V gene are SGHAT and FQDESV (reference sequence). The CDR3 spans 12 residues. The V gene lost 4 bases and the J gene lost 7 bases, with 9 bases spanning the gap. CDR3 region: CASSSDTHTQYF. CDR3 DNA: TGTGCCAGCAGCTCCGACACGCATACGCAGTATTTT.

The rearrangement joins TRBV7-9 to TRBJ1-5; maybe TRBD1 (5 bases). The V end was cut by 2 bases, the J end by 3 bases, with 8 bases between. This CDR3 spans 14 amino acids. Germline CDR1 and CDR2: SEHNR and FQNEAQ (reference sequence). The chain's CDR3 is CASSLRGSNQPQHF. The CDR3 nucleotides are TGTGCCAGCAGCTTACGGGGGTCCAATCAGCCCCAGCATTTT.

The chain recombines TRBV30 with TRBJ2-3; D not resolved. The V end was cut by 0 bases, the J end by 5 bases, with 3 bases between. The CDR3 totals 11 residues. The germline V gene has CDR1 GTSNPN and CDR2 SVGIG (reference sequence). Here the CDR3 reads CAWSVGDTQYF. The CDR3 nucleotides read TGTGCCTGGAGTGTGGGAGATACGCAGTATTTT. Looking up the rest from reference TRBV30 and TRBJ2-3 gives the full variable domain: SQTIHQWPATLVQPVGSPLSLECTVEGTSNPNLYWYRQAAGRGLQLLFYSVGIGQISSEVPQNLSASRPQDRQFILSSKKLLLSDSGFYLCAWSVGDTQYFGPGTRLTVL.

This chain connects TRBV11-2 to TRBJ1-2; D is unresolved. The CDR3 length is 13 residues. CDR1 SGHAT and CDR2 FQNNGV come from the germline V gene. V shed 7 bases and J shed 4 bases, with 13 bases lying between them. CDR3 protein: CASTREGSYGYTF. The DNA of the CDR3 is TGTGCCAGCACGAGGGAGGGAAGCTATGGCTACACCTTC.

This clone occurred once. CDR3 bases: TGCGCCAGCAGCTTGGCACCTGCCCTGGGCACAGATACGCAGTATTTT. Protein product: CASSLAPALGTDTQYF. V gene TRBV5-1 combines with J gene TRBJ2-3; D is uncertain. From germline, CDR1 is SGHRS and CDR2 YFSETQ. The CDR3 consists of 16 residues. Trimming pared 0 bases from V and 1 base from J, leaving 12 bases between. Filled out from reference TRBV5-1 and TRBJ2-3, the complete variable domain reads KAGVTQTPRYLIKTRGQQVTLSCSPISGHRSVSWYQQTPGQGLQFLFEYFSETQRNKGNFPGRFSGRQFSNSRSEMNVSTLELGDSALYLCASSLAPALGTDTQYFGPGTRLTVL.

The chain links TRBV6-5 to TRBJ2-6; D might be TRBD1 (6 bases). Looked up from germline, CDR1 is MNHEY and CDR2 is SVGAGI. Trimming shortened V by 6 bases and J by 2 bases, and 11 bases separated the two germline ends. The CDR3 totals 15 residues. CDR3 protein: CASRFGGAGANVLTF. As DNA, the CDR3 is TGTGCCAGCAGATTTGGGGGCGCTGGGGCCAACGTCCTGACTTTC.

In this sample, this clone turned up a few times. This chain links TRBV10-3 with TRBJ1-1; a possible D gene is TRBD1 (6 bases). Germline lookup yields CDR1 ENHRY and CDR2 SYGVKD. The CDR3 totals 14 residues. V was clipped by 11 bases and J by 3 bases, with 19 bases between them. The CDR3 reads CALERDTPYTEAFF. The CDR3 DNA is TGTGCCTTAGAGCGGGACACCCCATACACTGAAGCTTTCTTT.